This T cell receptor (beta chain) was observed in a study of shared T cell receptors in the human thymus. The length of the CDR3 is 18 residues. Germline CDR1 MDHEN, CDR2 SYDVKM. V lost 8 bases, J lost 5 bases, and 23 bases stayed unmatched. Here immunoSEQ multiplex PCR was the method, and the copy in TCRdb shows in-frame clones only, minus some. Seen here are roughly 550,000 clones, approximately 78% observed once, and the top ten hold 0.013%. The sample also formed part of further work on human thymus T cells. According to that study: The authors found apparently biased V and J gene usage in thymic and blood repertoires.

The V gene is TRBV28, the J gene TRBJ2-7, with 8 bases matching TRBD2. The material sequenced was thymocytes. The clonotype comes from a boy under two years old with a congenital heart defect. This CDR3 is CASGTDGRRSGRGHEQYF. The CDR3 DNA is TGTGCCAGCGGTACGGACGGACGGAGAAGCGGGAGAGGTCACGAGCAGTACTTC.